One and the same sample provided the 9 T cell receptor beta chains below, sequenced in a study of cytomegalovirus exposure and HLA in healthy donors. With 60 Vbeta and 13 Jbeta primers, the PCR was carried out. Assay: immunoSEQ multiplex PCR; the TCRdb copy retains only in-frame clones and omits some. The sample contains approximately 85,000 clones, over 75% of which appear only once. The sample was PBMCs. These receptors were collected from a man between 25 and 39 years old in good health and CMV-seronegative.

This clone was picked up a small number of times. The V gene is TRBV7-4, the J gene TRBJ2-7, with unresolved D. From germline, CDR1 is SGHVT and CDR2 SQSDAQ. V was cut by 2 bases and J by 2 bases, with 10 bases left in between. The CDR3 consists of 14 residues. The CDR3 nucleotides are TGTGCCAGCAGCTTATACCCAGGAACCTACGAGCAGTACTTC. Translated, it gives CASSLYPGTYEQYF.

The rearrangement links TRBV10-2 to TRBJ2-4; D may be TRBD2 (6 bases). Germline V gives CDR1 WSHSY, CDR2 SAAADI. V lost 0 bases and J 1 base, leaving 13 bases between the germline ends. This CDR3 contains 17 residues. CDR3 in amino acids: CASSESGLGFAKNIQYF. The CDR3 DNA is TGCGCCAGCAGTGAGTCGGGACTGGGGTTTGCCAAAAACATTCAGTACTTC.

V is TRBV28 and J is TRBJ2-7; possibly TRBD1 for D (5 bases). With 3 bases removed from V and 1 base from J, the gap between germline ends came to 10 bases. This CDR3 comprises 14 residues. CDR1 is MDHEN and CDR2 is SYDVKM in the germline V gene. The CDR3 DNA follows: TGTGCCAGCAGTTTGTGGCAGGGTTCCTACGAGCAGTACTTC. Translating it yields CASSLWQGSYEQYF. The whole variable domain, filled in from reference TRBV28 and TRBJ2-7, reads DVKVTQSSRYLVKRTGEKVFLECVQDMDHENMFWYRQDPGLGLRLIYFSYDVKMKEKGDIPEGYSVSREKKERFSLILESASTNQTSMYLCASSLWQGSYEQYFGPGTRLTVT.

This clone was counted between two and nine times. The chain joins TRBV10-1 to TRBJ2-4; D gene unclear. This CDR3 has 14 residues. V dropped 4 bases and J dropped 2 bases, with 9 bases sitting between them. The V gene's germline CDR1 is WNHNN and CDR2 SYGVQD (reference sequence). CDR3 amino acids: CASSGGTPKNIQYF. The DNA of the CDR3 is TGCGCCAGCAGTGGCGGAACACCCAAAAACATTCAGTACTTC.

The chain uses TRBV11-2 and TRBJ2-6; D uncertain. V was shortened by 5 bases and J by 1 base, with 12 bases between the two germline ends. This CDR3 has 16 residues. Germline-derived CDR1 and CDR2 are SGHAT and FQNNGV. The CDR3 is CASSPLRMSGANVLTF. CDR3 DNA: TGTGCCAGCAGCCCACTGAGGATGTCTGGGGCCAACGTCCTGACTTTC.

The chain has TRBV6-5 and TRBJ2-2; D possibly corresponds to TRBD1 (6 bases). V dropped 6 bases and J dropped 4 bases, with 15 bases sitting between them. The germline V gene encodes CDR1 MNHEY and CDR2 SVGAGI. The CDR3 loop spans 15 amino acids. The CDR3 DNA follows: TGTGCCAGCAGAAAGGGGGTTTTCGGCACCGGGGAGCTGTTTTTT. Translating it yields CASRKGVFGTGELFF.

The chain employs TRBV10-1 and TRBJ2-5; 8 nucleotides align to TRBD1. Per the germline V gene, CDR1 is WNHNN and CDR2 is SYGVQD (reference sequence). The CDR3 sequence is 15 residues long. Trimming cost V 0 bases and J 4 bases; bases outside gene matches: 4. DNA of the CDR3: TGCGCCAGCAGTGAGTCTGGACAGGGAACAGAGACCCAGTACTTC. It is translated as CASSESGQGTETQYF.

In its sample, this clone was seen a few times. The genes are TRBV18 and TRBJ2-3; TRBD2 aligns across 8 bases. The CDR3 contains 17 residues. The junction had 11 bases not matched to a gene; V was cut back by 3 bases and J by 3 bases. Germline V gives CDR1 KGHSH, CDR2 LQKENI. The CDR3 region is CASSPRSAGVSTDTQYF. The CDR3 DNA follows: TGTGCCAGCTCACCCCGGTCAGCGGGAGTGAGTACAGATACGCAGTATTTT.

The rearrangement uses TRBV5-1 and TRBJ2-7; TRBD1 agrees at 12 bases. The CDR3 contains 15 residues. Germline CDR1 SGHRS, CDR2 YFSETQ. The V segment lost 2 bases and the J segment 3 bases; nucleotides outside the gene matches: 3. Here the CDR3 DNA reads TGCGCCAGCAGCTTTGGGGACAGGGGGCACTACGAGCAGTACTTC. Translated, it gives CASSFGDRGHYEQYF.